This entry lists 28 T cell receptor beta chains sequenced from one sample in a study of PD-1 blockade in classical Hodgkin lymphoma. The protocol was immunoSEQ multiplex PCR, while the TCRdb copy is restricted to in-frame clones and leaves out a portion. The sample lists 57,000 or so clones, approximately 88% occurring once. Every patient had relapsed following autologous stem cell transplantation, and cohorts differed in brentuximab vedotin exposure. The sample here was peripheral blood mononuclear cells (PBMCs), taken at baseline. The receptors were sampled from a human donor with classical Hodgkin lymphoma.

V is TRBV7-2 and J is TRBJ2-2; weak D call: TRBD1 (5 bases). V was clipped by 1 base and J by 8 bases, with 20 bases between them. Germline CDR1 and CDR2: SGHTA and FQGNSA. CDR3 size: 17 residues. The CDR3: CASSLEGMGGHSGELFF. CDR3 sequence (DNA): TGTGCCAGCAGCTTAGAGGGGATGGGTGGCCATTCGGGGGAGCTGTTTTTT.

CDR3 sequence: CASSIVSTNEKLFF. In DNA, the CDR3 is TGTGCCAGTAGTATTGTCTCAACTAATGAAAAACTGTTTTTT. The rearrangement joins TRBV19 to TRBJ1-4; unclear D gene. Germline loops: CDR1 LNHDA, CDR2 SQIVND (reference sequence). The CDR3 spans 14 residues. Trimming pared 3 bases from V and 0 bases from J, leaving 5 bases between. Supplemented by reference TRBV19 and TRBJ1-4, the full variable domain reads DGGITQSPKYLFRKEGQNVTLSCEQNLNHDAMYWYRQDPGQGLRLIYYSQIVNDFQKGDIAEGYSVSREKKESFPLTVTSAQKNPTAFYLCASSIVSTNEKLFFGSGTQLSVL.

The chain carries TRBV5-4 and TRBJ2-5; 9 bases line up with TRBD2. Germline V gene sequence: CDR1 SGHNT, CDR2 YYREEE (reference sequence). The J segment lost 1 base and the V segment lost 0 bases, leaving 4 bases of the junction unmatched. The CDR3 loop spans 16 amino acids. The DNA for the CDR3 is TGTGCCAGCAGCTTGGATCTAGCGGGGTTCCAAGAGACCCAGTACTTC. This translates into CASSLDLAGFQETQYF.

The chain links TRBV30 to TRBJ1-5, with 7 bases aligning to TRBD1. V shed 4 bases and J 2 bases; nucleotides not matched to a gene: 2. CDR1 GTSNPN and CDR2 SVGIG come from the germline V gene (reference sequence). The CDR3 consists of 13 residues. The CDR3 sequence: CAWNDRGNQPQHF. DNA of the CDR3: TGTGCCTGGAATGACAGGGGCAATCAGCCCCAGCATTTT.

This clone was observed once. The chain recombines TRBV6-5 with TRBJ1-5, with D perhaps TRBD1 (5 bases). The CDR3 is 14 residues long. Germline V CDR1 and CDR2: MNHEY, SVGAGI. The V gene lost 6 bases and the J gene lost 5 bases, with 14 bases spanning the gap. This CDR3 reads CASSGTGSDQPQHF. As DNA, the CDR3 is TGTGCCAGCAGCGGGACGGGCAGCGATCAGCCCCAGCATTTT.

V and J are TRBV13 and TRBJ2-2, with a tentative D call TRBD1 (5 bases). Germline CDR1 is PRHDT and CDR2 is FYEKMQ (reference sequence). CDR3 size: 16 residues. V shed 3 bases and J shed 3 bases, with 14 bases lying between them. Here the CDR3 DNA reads TGTGCCAGCAGCTTCCTTTCGCAGGGCTACACCGGGGAGCTGTTTTTT. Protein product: CASSFLSQGYTGELFF.

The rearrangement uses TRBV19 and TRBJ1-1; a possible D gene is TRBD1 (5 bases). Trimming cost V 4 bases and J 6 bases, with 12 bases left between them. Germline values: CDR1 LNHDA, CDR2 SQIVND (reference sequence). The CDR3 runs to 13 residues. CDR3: CASSTLGPPEAFF. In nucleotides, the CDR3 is TGTGCCAGTAGTACCCTGGGACCTCCTGAAGCTTTCTTT.

The CDR3, as DNA: TGTGCCAGCAAAAGGGGGCAGCGCTTCCATAGCAATCAGCCCCAGCATTTT. Its protein is CASKRGQRFHSNQPQHF. The chain is built from TRBV28 and TRBJ1-5, with 7 positions matching TRBD1. J gave up 0 bases and V 7 bases, and 12 bases lay outside the gene matches. CDR1 and CDR2 from the germline V gene are MDHEN and SYDVKM. This CDR3 comprises 17 residues. The full variable domain, its missing parts supplied by reference TRBV28 and TRBJ1-5, is DVKVTQSSRYLVKRTGEKVFLECVQDMDHENMFWYRQDPGLGLRLIYFSYDVKMKEKGDIPEGYSVSREKKERFSLILESASTNQTSMYLCASKRGQRFHSNQPQHFGDGTRLSIL.

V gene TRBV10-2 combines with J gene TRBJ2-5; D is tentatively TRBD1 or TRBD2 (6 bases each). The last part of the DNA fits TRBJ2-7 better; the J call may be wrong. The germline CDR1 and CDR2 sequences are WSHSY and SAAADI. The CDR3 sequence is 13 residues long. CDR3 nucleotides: TGCGCCAGCAGAGGGGGGAGCTCCTACGAGCAGTACTTC. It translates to CASRGGSSYEQYF.

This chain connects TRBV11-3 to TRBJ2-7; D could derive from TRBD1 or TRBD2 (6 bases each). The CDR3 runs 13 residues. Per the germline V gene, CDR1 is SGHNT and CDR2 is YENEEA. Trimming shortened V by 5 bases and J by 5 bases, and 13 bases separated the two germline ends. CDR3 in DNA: TGTGCCAGCAGCACAAACGGGGGCCACGAGCAGTACTTC. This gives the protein CASSTNGGHEQYF.

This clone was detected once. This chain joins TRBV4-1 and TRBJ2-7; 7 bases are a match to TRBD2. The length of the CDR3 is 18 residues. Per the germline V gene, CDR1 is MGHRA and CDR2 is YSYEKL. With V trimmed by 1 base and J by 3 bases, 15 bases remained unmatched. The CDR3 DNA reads TGCGCCAGCAGCCAAGGGGTAGGGACTATGGCAACAGTCTACGAGCAGTACTTC. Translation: CASSQGVGTMATVYEQYF.

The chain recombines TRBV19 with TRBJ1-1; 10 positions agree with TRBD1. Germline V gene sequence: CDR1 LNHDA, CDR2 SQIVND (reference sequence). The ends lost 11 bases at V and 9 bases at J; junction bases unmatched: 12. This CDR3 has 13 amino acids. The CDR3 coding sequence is TGTGCCTCTAACTGGGGGACAGGGGATAAAGCTTTCTTT. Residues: CASNWGTGDKAFF.

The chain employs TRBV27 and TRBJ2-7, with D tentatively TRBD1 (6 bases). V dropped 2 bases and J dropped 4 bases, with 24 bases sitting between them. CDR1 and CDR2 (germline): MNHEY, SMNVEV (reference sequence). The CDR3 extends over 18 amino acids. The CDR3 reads CASSLLAPWGPEEYEQYF. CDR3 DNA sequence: TGTGCCAGCAGTTTACTTGCCCCCTGGGGGCCGGAGGAGTACGAGCAGTACTTC.

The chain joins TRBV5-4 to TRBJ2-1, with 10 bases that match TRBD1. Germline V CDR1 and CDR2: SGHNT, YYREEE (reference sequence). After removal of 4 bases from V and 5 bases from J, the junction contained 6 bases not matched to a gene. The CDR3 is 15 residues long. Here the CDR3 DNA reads TGTGCCAGCAGCCGAGACAGGGGGCGACACAATGAGCAGTTCTTC. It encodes CASSRDRGRHNEQFF.

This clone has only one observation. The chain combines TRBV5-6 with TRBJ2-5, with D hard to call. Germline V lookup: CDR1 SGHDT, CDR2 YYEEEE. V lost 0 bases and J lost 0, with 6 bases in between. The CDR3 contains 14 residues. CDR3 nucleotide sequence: TGTGCCAGCAGCTTGGGCAGGTACCAAGAGACCCAGTACTTC. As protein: CASSLGRYQETQYF.

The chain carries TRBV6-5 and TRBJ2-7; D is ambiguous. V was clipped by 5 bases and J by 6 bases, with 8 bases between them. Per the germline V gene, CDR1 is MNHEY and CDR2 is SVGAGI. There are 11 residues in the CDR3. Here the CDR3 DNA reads TGTGCCAGCAGTGAAATGGCCGAGCAGTACTTC. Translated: CASSEMAEQYF.

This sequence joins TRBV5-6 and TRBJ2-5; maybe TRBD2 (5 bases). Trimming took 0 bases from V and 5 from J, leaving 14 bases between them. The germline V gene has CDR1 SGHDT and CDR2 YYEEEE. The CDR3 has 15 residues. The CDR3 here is CASSLGGSAWETQYF. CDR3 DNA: TGTGCCAGCAGCTTGGGCGGGTCGGCATGGGAGACCCAGTACTTC.

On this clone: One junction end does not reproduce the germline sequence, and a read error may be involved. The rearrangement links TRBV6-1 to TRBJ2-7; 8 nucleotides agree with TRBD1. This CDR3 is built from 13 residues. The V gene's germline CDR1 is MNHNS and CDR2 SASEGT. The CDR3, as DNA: TGCGCCAGCAGCCCCTCGACAGGGGTCGAGCAGTACTTC. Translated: CASSPSTGVEQYF.

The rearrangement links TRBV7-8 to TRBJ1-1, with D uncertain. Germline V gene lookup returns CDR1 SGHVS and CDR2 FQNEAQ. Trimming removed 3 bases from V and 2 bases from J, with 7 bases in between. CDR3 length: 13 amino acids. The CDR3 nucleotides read TGTGCCAGCAGCTTCCCAGGTAACACTGAAGCTTTCTTT. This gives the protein CASSFPGNTEAFF.

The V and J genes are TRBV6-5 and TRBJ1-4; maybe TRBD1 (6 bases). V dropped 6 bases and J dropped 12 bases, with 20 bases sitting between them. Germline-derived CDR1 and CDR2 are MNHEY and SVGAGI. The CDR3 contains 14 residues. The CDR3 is CASRPPDKGGELFF. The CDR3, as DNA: TGTGCCAGCAGACCTCCCGACAAGGGGGGAGAACTGTTTTTT.

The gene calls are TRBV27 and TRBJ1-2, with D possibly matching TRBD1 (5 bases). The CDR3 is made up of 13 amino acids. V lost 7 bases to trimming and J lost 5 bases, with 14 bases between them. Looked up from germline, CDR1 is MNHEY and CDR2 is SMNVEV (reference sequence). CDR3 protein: CASTPGQGYGYTF. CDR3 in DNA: TGTGCCAGCACTCCCGGGCAGGGATATGGCTACACCTTC.

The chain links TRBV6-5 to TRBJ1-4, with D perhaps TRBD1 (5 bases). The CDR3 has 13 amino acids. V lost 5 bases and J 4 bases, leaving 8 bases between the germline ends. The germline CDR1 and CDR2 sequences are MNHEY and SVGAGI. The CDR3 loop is CASSTGRNEKLFF. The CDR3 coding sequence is TGTGCCAGCAGTACGGGACGTAATGAAAAACTGTTTTTT.

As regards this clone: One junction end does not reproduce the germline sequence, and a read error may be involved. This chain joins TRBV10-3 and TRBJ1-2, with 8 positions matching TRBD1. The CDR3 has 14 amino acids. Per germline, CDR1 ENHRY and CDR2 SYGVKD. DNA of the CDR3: TGTACCATCAGTGAGTCTTTACAGGGGGACGGCTACACCTTC. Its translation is CTISESLQGDGYTF.

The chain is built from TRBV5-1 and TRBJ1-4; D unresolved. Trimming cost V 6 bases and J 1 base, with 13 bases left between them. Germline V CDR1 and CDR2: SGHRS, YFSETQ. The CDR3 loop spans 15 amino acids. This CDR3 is CASTEGDGTNEKLFF. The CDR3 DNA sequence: TGCGCCAGCACCGAGGGAGACGGAACTAATGAAAAACTGTTTTTT.

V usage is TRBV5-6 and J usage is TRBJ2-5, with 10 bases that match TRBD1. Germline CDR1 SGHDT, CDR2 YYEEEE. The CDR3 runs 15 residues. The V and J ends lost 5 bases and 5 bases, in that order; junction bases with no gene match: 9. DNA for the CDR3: TGTGCCAGCAGTTTACCGGGACAGGGGTGGGAGACCCAGTACTTC. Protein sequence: CASSLPGQGWETQYF. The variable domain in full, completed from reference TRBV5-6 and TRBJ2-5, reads DAGVTQSPTHLIKTRGQQVTLRCSPKSGHDTVSWYQQALGQGPQFIFQYYEEEERQRGNFPDRFSGHQFPNYSSELNVNALLLGDSALYLCASSLPGQGWETQYFGPGTRLLVL.

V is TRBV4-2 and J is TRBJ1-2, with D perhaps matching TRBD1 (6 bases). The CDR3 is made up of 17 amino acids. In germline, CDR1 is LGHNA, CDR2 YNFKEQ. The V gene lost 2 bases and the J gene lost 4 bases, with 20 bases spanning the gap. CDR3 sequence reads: CASSQRNTGQGIYGYTF. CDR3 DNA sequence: TGTGCCAGCAGCCAACGGAATACAGGGCAGGGGATCTATGGCTACACCTTC.

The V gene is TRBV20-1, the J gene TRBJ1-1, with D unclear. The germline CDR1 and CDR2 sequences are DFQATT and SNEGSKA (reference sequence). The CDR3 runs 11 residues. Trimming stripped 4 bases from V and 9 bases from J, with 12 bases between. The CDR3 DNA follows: TGCAGTGCTACACAGTGGGTGCAAGCTTTCTTT. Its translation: CSATQWVQAFF.

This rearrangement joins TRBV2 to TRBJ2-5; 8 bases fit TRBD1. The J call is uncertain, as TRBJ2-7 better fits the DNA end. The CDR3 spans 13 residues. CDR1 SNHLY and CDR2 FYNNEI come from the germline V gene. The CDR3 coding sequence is TGTGGAGCTCTAAGGACAGGGTCGAACGAGCAGTACTTC. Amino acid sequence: CGALRTGSNEQYF.